This T cell receptor beta chain was sequenced for a study of T cells in tuberculosis. Thawed, overnight-rested PBMC were stained with GMM-loaded CD1B tetramer, viability dye and anti-CD3, then sorted. The CD1B tetramers carried C32 glucose monomycolate purified from Rhodococcus equi. Tetramer-sorted PBMC had been CD14 monocyte-depleted before freezing. Study-level findings and limits: Low-affinity CD1B-GMM tetramer-binding T cells may have been missed.

Sequencing used immunoSEQ multiplex PCR; TCRdb keeps in-frame clones, though not all of them. The sample yields approximately 88,000 clones, approximately 91% seen once. CDR1 and CDR2 (germline): SGHTA, FQGNSA. The CDR3 totals 16 residues. The trim removed 3 bases at V and 5 bases at J, leaving 12 bases unmatched. This sequence originates from an adult woman with latent tuberculosis. Material for sequencing was CD1b-GMM tetramer-negative cells sorted from PBMCs. The rearrangement links TRBV7-2 to TRBJ2-5, with 7 bases that match TRBD2. CDR3 nucleotide sequence: TGTGCCAGCAGCTTCCCAGGGACTACCGTAGCGGAGACCCAGTACTTC. Protein sequence: CASSFPGTTVAETQYF.